The clone carrying this TCR beta chain was detected only a few times. PCR amplification relied on 60 Vbeta primers (plus 13 Jbeta primers). Only in-frame clones appear in the TCRdb table, and some are missing; sequencing was by immunoSEQ multiplex PCR. This table has around 29,000 clones, 60% to 80% appearing once. This specimen comes from a study of cytomegalovirus exposure and HLA in healthy donors. Per germline, CDR1 SGHRS and CDR2 YFSETQ. The CDR3 is 16 residues long. With 0 bases clipped from V and 4 bases from J, the junction kept 6 bases outside the gene matches. Sequencing input: PBMCs. This TCR came from a male donor in good health and CMV-seropositive. The V and J genes are TRBV5-1 and TRBJ2-5, with 10 bases that match TRBD2. DNA for the CDR3: TGCGCCAGCAGCTTGGCGGCTAGCGGGAGCCGAGAGACCCAGTACTTC. Its protein is CASSLAASGSRETQYF.